This T cell receptor beta chain was recovered during a study of cytomegalovirus exposure and HLA in healthy donors. Regarding this clone: Its antigen is unknown.

The CDR3 has 12 residues. The V gene's germline CDR1 is MDHEN and CDR2 SYDVKM. The V gene lost 6 bases and the J gene lost 6 bases, with 11 bases spanning the gap. PCR amplification relied on 60 Vbeta primers (plus 13 Jbeta primers). Here immunoSEQ multiplex PCR was the method, and the copy in TCRdb shows in-frame clones only, minus some. The listing contains under 200,000 clones. Whole-study results and caveats: V segments that were indistinguishable, TRBV6-2 and TRBV6-3 among them, were omitted from analysis.

The source is a man younger than 45 in good health and CMV-seronegative. This chain joins TRBV28 and TRBJ2-5; weak D call: TRBD1 (5 bases). The material sequenced was PBMCs. The CDR3 reads CASRPREQTQYF. The CDR3 DNA follows: TGTGCCAGCAGGCCCAGGGAACAGACCCAGTACTTC.